Below are 25 T cell receptor beta chains sequenced from a single sample in a study of T cells and Merkel cell carcinoma outcomes. Produced via immunoSEQ multiplex PCR; TCRdb's table is partial and in-frame only. The data hold over 10,000 clones, with around 95% observed a single time. Material for sequencing was tumor tissue from Merkel cell carcinoma. The receptors were gathered from a human donor with Merkel cell carcinoma.

The chain links TRBV6-5 to TRBJ1-2; a weak D match, TRBD1 (6 bases). Germline assignment: CDR1 MNHEY and CDR2 SVGAGI. V was pared by 6 bases and J by 6 bases, with 17 bases between. This CDR3 comprises 14 residues. The CDR3 region has the DNA TGTGCCAGCAGCGGACAGCAGATGCTTAATGGCTACACCTTC. Its translation: CASSGQQMLNGYTF.

CDR3 sequence (DNA): TGTGCCAGCAGCCCTCGGATGGGACTAGCGGGTTTCGAGCAGTACTTC. It translates to CASSPRMGLAGFEQYF. The chain combines TRBV11-3 with TRBJ2-7, with 12 bases aligning to TRBD2. Germline V gene data show CDR1 as SGHNT and CDR2 as YENEEA. The trim removed 5 bases at V and 6 bases at J, leaving 11 bases unmatched. CDR3 size: 16 residues. Variable domain in full (rest from reference TRBV11-3 and TRBJ2-7): EAGVVQSPRYKIIEKKQPVAFWCNPISGHNTLYWYLQNLGQGPELLIRYENEEAVDDSQLPKDRFSAERLKGVDSTLKIQPAELGDSAVYLCASSPRMGLAGFEQYFGPGTRLTVT.

This rearrangement joins TRBV15 to TRBJ1-1, with a tentative D call TRBD1 (5 bases). Germline CDR1 and CDR2: LNHNV and YYDKDF (reference sequence). This CDR3 has 13 residues. V lost 0 bases, J lost 5 bases, and 7 bases lay in between. The CDR3 bases are TGTGCCACCAGCAGAGAGAGGGGTACTGAAGCTTTCTTT. Residues: CATSRERGTEAFF. The full variable domain, in which reference TRBV15 and TRBJ1-1 provide the parts outside the CDR3, is DAMVIQNPRYQVTQFGKPVTLSCSQTLNHNVMYWYQQKSSQAPKLLFHYYDKDFNNEADTPDNFQSRRPNTSFCFLDIRSPGLGDTAMYLCATSRERGTEAFFGQGTRLTVV.

V is TRBV5-4 and J is TRBJ1-2; 7 bases fit TRBD1. The junction had 4 bases not matched to a gene; V was cut back by 3 bases and J by 2 bases. Germline lookup yields CDR1 SGHNT and CDR2 YYREEE (reference sequence). This CDR3 comprises 14 residues. This CDR3 is CASSWDRENYGYTF. CDR3 DNA: TGTGCCAGCAGCTGGGACAGAGAAAACTATGGCTACACCTTC.

The chain couples TRBV5-1 to TRBJ2-7; the D gene could be TRBD1 or TRBD2 (5 bases each). Trimming took off 4 bases at V and 3 bases at J, with 8 bases between the two ends. Per the germline V gene, CDR1 is SGHRS and CDR2 is YFSETQ. The CDR3 consists of 12 residues. In DNA, the CDR3 is TGCGCCAGCAGCGGGGACGGCTACGAGCAGTACTTC. Protein sequence: CASSGDGYEQYF. The full variable domain, completed using reference TRBV5-1 and TRBJ2-7, is KAGVTQTPRYLIKTRGQQVTLSCSPISGHRSVSWYQQTPGQGLQFLFEYFSETQRNKGNFPGRFSGRQFSNSRSEMNVSTLELGDSALYLCASSGDGYEQYFGPGTRLTVT.

This chain connects TRBV18 to TRBJ2-2; 7 bases agree with TRBD2. The CDR3 is 13 residues long. Trimming removed 6 bases from V and 5 bases from J; junction bases left unmatched: 3. Per germline, CDR1 KGHSH and CDR2 LQKENI. The CDR3 sequence: CASSAGGTGELFF. The CDR3 nucleotides are TGTGCCAGCTCCGCCGGGGGGACCGGGGAGCTGTTTTTT.

CDR3 protein: CASCQGSTDTQYF. The CDR3 nucleotides are TGTGCCAGCTGTCAGGGGAGCACAGATACGCAGTATTTT. The V call is TRBV27, the J call TRBJ2-3; perhaps TRBD1 as D (6 bases). The germline CDR1 and CDR2 sequences are MNHEY and SMNVEV (reference sequence). V was trimmed by 8 bases and J by 0 bases, leaving 9 bases between them. CDR3 length: 13 amino acids.

This sequence joins TRBV11-2 and TRBJ2-7; D remains unclear. The CDR3 contains 10 residues. Trimming pared 5 bases from V and 3 bases from J, leaving 2 bases between. The germline V gene has CDR1 SGHAT and CDR2 FQNNGV. In DNA form, the CDR3 reads TGTGCCAGCAGCCACTACGAGCAGTACTTC. Residues: CASSHYEQYF.

The chain recombines TRBV15 with TRBJ1-2; D remains ambiguous. CDR1 is LNHNV and CDR2 is YYDKDF in the germline V gene (reference sequence). This CDR3 region has 14 residues. V was shortened by 0 bases and J by 6 bases, with 11 bases between the two germline ends. This CDR3 is CATSRDIEGDGYTF. The CDR3 bases are TGTGCCACCAGCAGAGATATCGAGGGCGATGGCTACACCTTC.

For this clone: The sample carries other DNA sequences with the same CDR3. The gene calls are TRBV7-9 and TRBJ2-7; 7 nucleotides agree with TRBD1. V gave up 6 bases and J gave up 2 bases; unmatched junction bases: 4. CDR1 and CDR2 (germline): SEHNR, FQNEAQ (reference sequence). This CDR3 has 13 amino acids. In nucleotides, the CDR3 is TGTGCCAGCAGTCTACAGGGGACCTACGAGCAGTACTTC. Its translation is CASSLQGTYEQYF.

This rearrangement joins TRBV7-3 to TRBJ2-1; no definite D call. V was shortened by 3 bases and J by 0 bases, with 9 bases between the two germline ends. This CDR3 is built from 15 residues. CDR1 is SGHTA and CDR2 is FQGTGA in the germline V gene. CDR3 sequence reads: CASSLSRSSYNEQFF. CDR3 DNA: TGTGCCAGCAGCTTGAGCAGAAGCTCCTACAATGAGCAGTTCTTC.

The V call is TRBV19, the J call TRBJ1-5; possibly TRBD1 for D (6 bases). This CDR3 is built from 17 residues. Germline lookup yields CDR1 LNHDA and CDR2 SQIVND (reference sequence). V was cut by 5 bases and J by 5 bases, with 22 bases left in between. The CDR3 spells CASSPSQGQSTDQPQHF. The CDR3, as DNA: TGTGCCAGTAGTCCCAGCCAGGGGCAGTCAACGGATCAGCCCCAGCATTTT. Drawing the rest from reference TRBV19 and TRBJ1-5, the complete variable domain is DGGITQSPKYLFRKEGQNVTLSCEQNLNHDAMYWYRQDPGQGLRLIYYSQIVNDFQKGDIAEGYSVSREKKESFPLTVTSAQKNPTAFYLCASSPSQGQSTDQPQHFGDGTRLSIL.

The rearrangement uses TRBV18 and TRBJ2-1; TRBD2 might be the D (6 bases). Germline CDR1 reads KGHSH; CDR2 reads LQKENI. V lost 4 bases, J lost 3 bases, and 19 bases lay in between. The CDR3 has 17 residues. This CDR3 is CASSLSSYGSLYNEQFF. DNA for the CDR3: TGTGCCAGCTCACTATCTTCGTACGGGAGCCTCTACAATGAGCAGTTCTTC.

The chain recombines TRBV5-1 with TRBJ1-2, with TRBD1 matching over 8 bases. CDR1 and CDR2 from the germline V gene are SGHRS and YFSETQ. CDR3 length equals 14 residues. Losses at the gene ends were 1 base for V and 8 bases for J; bases not matched to a gene: 7. Here the CDR3 reads CASSLSQGALGYTF. The CDR3 DNA is TGCGCCAGCAGCTTGAGCCAGGGGGCTTTAGGCTACACCTTC. Filled out from reference TRBV5-1 and TRBJ1-2, the complete variable domain reads KAGVTQTPRYLIKTRGQQVTLSCSPISGHRSVSWYQQTPGQGLQFLFEYFSETQRNKGNFPGRFSGRQFSNSRSEMNVSTLELGDSALYLCASSLSQGALGYTFGSGTRLTVV.

The chain is built from TRBV28 and TRBJ1-5; tentatively, D is TRBD1 (6 bases). The germline V gene has CDR1 MDHEN and CDR2 SYDVKM. This CDR3 has 14 residues. With 3 bases removed from V and 4 bases from J, the gap between germline ends came to 10 bases. This CDR3 reads CASSLGGGNQPQHF. The CDR3, as DNA: TGTGCCAGCAGTTTGGGGGGCGGTAATCAGCCCCAGCATTTT.

In regard to this clone: At one boundary the junction diverges from the germline segment, which might be a read error. The chain couples TRBV19 to TRBJ1-4; tentative D call: TRBD1 (5 bases). The CDR3 has 12 amino acids. The germline CDR1 and CDR2 sequences are LNHDA and SQIVND (reference sequence). This chain's CDR3 is CANSRGQEKLFF. For the CDR3, the DNA is TGTGCCAATAGTAGGGGCCAGGAAAAACTGTTTTTT.

This rearrangement joins TRBV30 to TRBJ1-1; D unclear. V was clipped by 0 bases and J by 6 bases, with 5 bases between them. This CDR3 contains 11 residues. CDR1 and CDR2 (germline): GTSNPN, SVGIG (reference sequence). CDR3 sequence (DNA): TGTGCCTGGAGTGTACTTTCTGAAGCTTTCTTT. It yields the protein CAWSVLSEAFF.

The chain couples TRBV4-2 to TRBJ2-7; D gene ambiguous. The CDR3 is 13 amino acids. CDR1 is LGHNA, CDR2 YNFKEQ, per germline. Trimming removed 6 bases from V and 3 bases from J, with 12 bases in between. CDR3 sequence (DNA): TGTGCCAGCAGTTCTGAGTCCCACTACGAGCAGTACTTC. It specifies CASSSESHYEQYF.

V usage is TRBV2 and J usage is TRBJ2-7; D unclear. The V end lost 4 bases, the J end lost 0 bases, and 7 bases lay between the germline ends. Germline V gene data show CDR1 as SNHLY and CDR2 as FYNNEI. CDR3 length: 13 amino acids. The CDR3 here is CASSAKSSYEQYF. The CDR3 bases are TGTGCCAGCAGTGCGAAAAGCTCCTACGAGCAGTACTTC.

Comment on this clone: The junction departs from the called germline gene at one end, perhaps through a read error. The chain joins TRBV5-1 to TRBJ2-5, with D uncertain. Per germline, CDR1 SGHRS and CDR2 YFSETQ. CDR3 length: 11 amino acids. This CDR3 is CASRLQETQYF. CDR3 nucleotides: TGCGCCAGCAGATTACAAGAAACCCAGTACTTC.

This clone was picked up one time. The rearrangement uses TRBV7-2 and TRBJ2-1; the D is unclear. The germline V gene has CDR1 SGHTA and CDR2 FQGNSA. V dropped 5 bases and J dropped 4 bases, with 3 bases sitting between them. There are 11 residues in the CDR3. CDR3 protein: CASSRYNEQFF. The DNA of the CDR3 is TGTGCCAGCAGCCGTTACAATGAGCAGTTCTTC.

This clone came up once. The rearrangement joins TRBV30 to TRBJ2-3; D could derive from TRBD1 or TRBD2 (5 bases each). Between the trimmed V and J ends, which lost 1 base and 5 bases, there was a span of 16 bases. There are 15 residues in the CDR3. Germline values: CDR1 GTSNPN, CDR2 SVGIG (reference sequence). CDR3 sequence (DNA): TGTGCCTGGAGTGGTAGCGAGAAAGGGGAAGATACGCAGTATTTT. It specifies CAWSGSEKGEDTQYF.

The chain recombines TRBV6-5 with TRBJ2-7; D remains unclear. The germline V gene encodes CDR1 MNHEY and CDR2 SVGAGI. V was pared by 0 bases and J by 0 bases, with 9 bases between. The CDR3 has 15 residues. The DNA of the CDR3 is TGTGCCAGCAGTTACTCTCGCGGACCCTCCTACGAGCAGTACTTC. This codes for CASSYSRGPSYEQYF.

V and J are TRBV19 and TRBJ2-7, with TRBD2 matching over 7 bases. Germline lookup yields CDR1 LNHDA and CDR2 SQIVND (reference sequence). V lost 4 bases to trimming and J lost 1 base; unmatched junction nucleotides: 1. CDR3 size: 13 residues. CDR3 sequence reads: CASSSGRSYEQYF. CDR3 DNA sequence: TGTGCCAGTAGTAGCGGGAGATCCTACGAGCAGTACTTC.

The chain combines TRBV11-3 with TRBJ1-1; weak D call: TRBD1 (6 bases). From germline, CDR1 is SGHNT and CDR2 YENEEA. This CDR3 comprises 15 residues. Trimming removed 7 bases from V and 0 bases from J, with 15 bases in between. The CDR3 DNA sequence: TGTGCCAGCACTGTTGGGGGGCTCATGAACACTGAAGCTTTCTTT. This encodes CASTVGGLMNTEAFF.